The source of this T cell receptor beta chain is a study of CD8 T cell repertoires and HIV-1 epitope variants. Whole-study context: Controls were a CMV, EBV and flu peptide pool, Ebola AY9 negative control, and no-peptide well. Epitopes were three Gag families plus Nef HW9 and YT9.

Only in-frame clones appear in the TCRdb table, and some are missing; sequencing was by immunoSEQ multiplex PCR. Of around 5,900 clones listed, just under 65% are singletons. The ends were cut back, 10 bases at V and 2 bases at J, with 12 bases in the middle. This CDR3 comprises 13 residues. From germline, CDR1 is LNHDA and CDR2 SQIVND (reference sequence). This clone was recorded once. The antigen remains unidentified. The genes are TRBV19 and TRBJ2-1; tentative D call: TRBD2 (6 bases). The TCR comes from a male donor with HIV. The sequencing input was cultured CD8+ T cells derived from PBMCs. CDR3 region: CATETSTYNEQFF. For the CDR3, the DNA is TGTGCCACCGAAACTAGCACCTACAATGAGCAGTTCTTC.